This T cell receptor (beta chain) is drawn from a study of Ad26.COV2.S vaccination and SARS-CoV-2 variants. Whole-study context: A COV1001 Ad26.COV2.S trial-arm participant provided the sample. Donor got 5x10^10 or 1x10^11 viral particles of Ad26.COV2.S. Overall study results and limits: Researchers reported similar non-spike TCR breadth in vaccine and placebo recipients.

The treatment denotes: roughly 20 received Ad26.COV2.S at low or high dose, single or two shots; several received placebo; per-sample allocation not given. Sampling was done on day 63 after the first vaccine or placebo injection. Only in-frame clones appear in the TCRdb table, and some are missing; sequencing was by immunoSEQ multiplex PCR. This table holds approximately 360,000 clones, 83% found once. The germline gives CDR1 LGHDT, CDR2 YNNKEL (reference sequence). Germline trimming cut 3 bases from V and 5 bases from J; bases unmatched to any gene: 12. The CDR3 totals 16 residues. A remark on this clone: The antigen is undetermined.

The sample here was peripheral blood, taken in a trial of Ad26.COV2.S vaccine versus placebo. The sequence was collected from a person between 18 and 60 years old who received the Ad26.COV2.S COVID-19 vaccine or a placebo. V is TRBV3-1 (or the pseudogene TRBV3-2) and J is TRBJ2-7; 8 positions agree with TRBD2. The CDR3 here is CASSQAPRGRFHEQYF. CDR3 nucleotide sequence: TGTGCCAGCAGCCAGGCCCCACGCGGGAGGTTCCACGAGCAGTACTTC.